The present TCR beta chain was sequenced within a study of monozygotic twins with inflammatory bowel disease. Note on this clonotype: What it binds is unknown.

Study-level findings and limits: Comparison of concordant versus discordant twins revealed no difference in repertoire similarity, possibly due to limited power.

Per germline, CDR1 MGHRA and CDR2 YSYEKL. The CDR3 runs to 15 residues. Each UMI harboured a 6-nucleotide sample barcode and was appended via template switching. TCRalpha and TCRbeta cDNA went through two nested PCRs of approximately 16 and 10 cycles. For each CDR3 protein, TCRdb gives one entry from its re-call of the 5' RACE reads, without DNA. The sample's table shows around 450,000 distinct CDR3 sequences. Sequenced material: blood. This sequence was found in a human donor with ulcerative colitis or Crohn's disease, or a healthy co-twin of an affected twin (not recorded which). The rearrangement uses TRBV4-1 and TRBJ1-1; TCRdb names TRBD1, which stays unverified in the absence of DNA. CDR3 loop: CASSQEGGGDTEAFF.